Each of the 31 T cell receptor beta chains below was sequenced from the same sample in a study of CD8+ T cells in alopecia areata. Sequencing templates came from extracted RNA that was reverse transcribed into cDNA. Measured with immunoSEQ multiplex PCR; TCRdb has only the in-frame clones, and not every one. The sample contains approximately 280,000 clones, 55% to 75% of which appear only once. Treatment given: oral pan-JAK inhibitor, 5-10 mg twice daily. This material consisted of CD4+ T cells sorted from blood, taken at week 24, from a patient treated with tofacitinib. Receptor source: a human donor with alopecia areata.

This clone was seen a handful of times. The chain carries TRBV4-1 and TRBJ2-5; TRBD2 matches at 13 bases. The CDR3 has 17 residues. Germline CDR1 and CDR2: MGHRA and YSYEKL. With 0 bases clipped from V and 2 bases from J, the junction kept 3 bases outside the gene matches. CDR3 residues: CASSQEGLAGRQETQYF. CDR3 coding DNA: TGCGCCAGCAGCCAAGAGGGACTAGCGGGGAGACAAGAGACCCAGTACTTC.

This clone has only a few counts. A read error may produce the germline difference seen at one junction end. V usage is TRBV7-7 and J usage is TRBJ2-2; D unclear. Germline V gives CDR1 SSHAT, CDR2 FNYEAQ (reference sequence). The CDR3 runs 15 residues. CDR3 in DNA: TGTGCTAGCAGCTTAGGGCTAGGAGACACCGGGGAGCTGTTTTTT. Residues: CASSLGLGDTGELFF.

The CDR3: CASSQESTSGAIGELFF. CDR3 bases: TGCGCCAGCAGCCAAGAATCAACTAGCGGGGCTATCGGGGAGCTGTTTTTT. V gene TRBV4-1 combines with J gene TRBJ2-2, with TRBD2 matching over 10 bases. The CDR3 has 17 amino acids. CDR1 is MGHRA and CDR2 is YSYEKL in the germline V gene. Trimming cost V 0 bases and J 7 bases; bases outside gene matches: 8.

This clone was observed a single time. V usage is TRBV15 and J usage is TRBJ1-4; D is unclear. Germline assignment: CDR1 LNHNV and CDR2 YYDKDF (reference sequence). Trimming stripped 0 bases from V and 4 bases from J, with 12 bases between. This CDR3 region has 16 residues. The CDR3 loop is CATSREPLTINEKLFF. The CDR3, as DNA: TGTGCCACCAGCAGAGAGCCCCTCACAATTAATGAAAAACTGTTTTTT.

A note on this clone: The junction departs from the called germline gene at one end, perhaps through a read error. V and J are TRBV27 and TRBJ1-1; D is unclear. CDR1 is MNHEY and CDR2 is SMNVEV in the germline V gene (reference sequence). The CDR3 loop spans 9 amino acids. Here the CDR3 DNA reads TGTCCCAGAGGCACTGAAGCTTTCTTT. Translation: CPRGTEAFF.

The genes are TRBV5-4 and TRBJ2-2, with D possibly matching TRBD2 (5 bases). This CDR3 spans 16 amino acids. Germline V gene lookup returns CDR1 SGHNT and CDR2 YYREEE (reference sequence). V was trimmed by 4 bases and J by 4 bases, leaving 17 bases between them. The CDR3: CASSEGVGPGTGELFF. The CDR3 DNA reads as TGTGCCAGCAGCGAGGGCGTGGGCCCGGGCACCGGGGAGCTGTTTTTT.

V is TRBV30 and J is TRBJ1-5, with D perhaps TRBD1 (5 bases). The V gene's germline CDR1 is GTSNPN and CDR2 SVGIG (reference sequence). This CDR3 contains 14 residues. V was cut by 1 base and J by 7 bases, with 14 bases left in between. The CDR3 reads CAWSGGTWGQPQHF. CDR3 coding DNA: TGTGCCTGGAGTGGCGGGACTTGGGGACAGCCCCAGCATTTT. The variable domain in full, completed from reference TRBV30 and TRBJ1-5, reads SQTIHQWPATLVQPVGSPLSLECTVEGTSNPNLYWYRQAAGRGLQLLFYSVGIGQISSEVPQNLSASRPQDRQFILSSKKLLLSDSGFYLCAWSGGTWGQPQHFGDGTRLSIL.

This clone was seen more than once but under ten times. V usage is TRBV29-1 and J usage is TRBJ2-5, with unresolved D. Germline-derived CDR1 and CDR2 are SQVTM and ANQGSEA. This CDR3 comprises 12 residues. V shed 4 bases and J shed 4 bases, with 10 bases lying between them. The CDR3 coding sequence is TGCAGCGTTGCATTGATGGGAGAGACCCAGTACTTC. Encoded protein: CSVALMGETQYF.

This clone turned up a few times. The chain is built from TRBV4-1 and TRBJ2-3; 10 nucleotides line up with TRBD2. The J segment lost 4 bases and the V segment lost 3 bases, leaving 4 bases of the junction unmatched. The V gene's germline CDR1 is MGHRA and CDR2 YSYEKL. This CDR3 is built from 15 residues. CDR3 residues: CASSHPGTSADTQYF. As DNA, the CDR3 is TGCGCCAGCAGCCATCCCGGGACTAGCGCAGATACGCAGTATTTT.

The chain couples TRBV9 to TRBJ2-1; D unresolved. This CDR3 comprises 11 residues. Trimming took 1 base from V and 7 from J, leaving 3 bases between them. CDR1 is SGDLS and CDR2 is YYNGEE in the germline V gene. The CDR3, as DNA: TGTGCCAGCAGCGTATCAAATGAGCAGTTCTTC. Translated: CASSVSNEQFF.

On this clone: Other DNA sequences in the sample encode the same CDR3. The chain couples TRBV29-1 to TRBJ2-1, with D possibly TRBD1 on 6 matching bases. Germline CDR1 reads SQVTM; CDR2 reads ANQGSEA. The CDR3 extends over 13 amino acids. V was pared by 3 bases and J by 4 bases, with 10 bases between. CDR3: CSVDRGSYNEQFF. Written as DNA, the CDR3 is TGCAGCGTTGACAGGGGTTCATACAATGAGCAGTTCTTC.

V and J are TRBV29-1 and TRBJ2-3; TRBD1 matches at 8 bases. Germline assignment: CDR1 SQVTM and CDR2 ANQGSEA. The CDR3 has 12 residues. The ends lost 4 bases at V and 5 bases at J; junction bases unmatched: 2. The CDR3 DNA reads TGCAGCGTTGTCGGGACAGGAGATACGCAGTATTTT. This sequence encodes CSVVGTGDTQYF.

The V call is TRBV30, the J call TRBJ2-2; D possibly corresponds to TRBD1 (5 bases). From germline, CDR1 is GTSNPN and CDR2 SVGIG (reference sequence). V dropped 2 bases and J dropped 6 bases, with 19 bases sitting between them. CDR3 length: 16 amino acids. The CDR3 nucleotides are TGTGCCTGGAGTAGCTTGTCCAGGGTCCAGGCCGGGGAGCTGTTTTTT. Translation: CAWSSLSRVQAGELFF.

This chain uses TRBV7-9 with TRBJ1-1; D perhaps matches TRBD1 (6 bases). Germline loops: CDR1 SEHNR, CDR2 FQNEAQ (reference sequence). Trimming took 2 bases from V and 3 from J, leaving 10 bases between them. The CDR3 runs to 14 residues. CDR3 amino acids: CASSLTGHHTEAFF. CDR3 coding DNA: TGTGCCAGCAGCTTAACGGGACACCACACTGAAGCTTTCTTT. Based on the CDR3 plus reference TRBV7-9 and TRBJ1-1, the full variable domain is DTGVSQNPRHKITKRGQNVTFRCDPISEHNRLYWYRQTLGQGPEFLTYFQNEAQLEKSRLLSDRFSAERPKGSFSTLEIQRTEQGDSAMYLCASSLTGHHTEAFFGQGTRLTVV.

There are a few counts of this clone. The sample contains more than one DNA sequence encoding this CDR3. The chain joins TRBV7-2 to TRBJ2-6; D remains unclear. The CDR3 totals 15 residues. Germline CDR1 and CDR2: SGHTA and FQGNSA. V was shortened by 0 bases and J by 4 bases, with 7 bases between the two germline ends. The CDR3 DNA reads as TGTGCCAGCAGCTTAGCCGGAACCGGGGCCAACGTCCTGACTTTC. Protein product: CASSLAGTGANVLTF.

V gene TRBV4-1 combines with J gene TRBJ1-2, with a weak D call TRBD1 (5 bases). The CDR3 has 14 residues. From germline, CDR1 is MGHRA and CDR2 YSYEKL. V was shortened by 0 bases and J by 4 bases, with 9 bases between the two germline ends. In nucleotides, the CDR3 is TGCGCCAGCAGCCAAGATCGGGGGACCTATGGCTACACCTTC. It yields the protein CASSQDRGTYGYTF.

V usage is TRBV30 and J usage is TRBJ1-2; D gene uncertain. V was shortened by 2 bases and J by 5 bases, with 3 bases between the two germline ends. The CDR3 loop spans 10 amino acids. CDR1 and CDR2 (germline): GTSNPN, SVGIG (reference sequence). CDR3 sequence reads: CAWSRYGYTF. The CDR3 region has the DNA TGTGCCTGGAGTAGGTATGGCTACACCTTC.

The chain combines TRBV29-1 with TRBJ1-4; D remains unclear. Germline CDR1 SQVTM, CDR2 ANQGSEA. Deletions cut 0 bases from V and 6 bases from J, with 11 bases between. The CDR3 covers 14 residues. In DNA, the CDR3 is TGCAGCGTTGAAGATCTTGCGGCCGATGAAAAACTGTTTTTT. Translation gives CSVEDLAADEKLFF.

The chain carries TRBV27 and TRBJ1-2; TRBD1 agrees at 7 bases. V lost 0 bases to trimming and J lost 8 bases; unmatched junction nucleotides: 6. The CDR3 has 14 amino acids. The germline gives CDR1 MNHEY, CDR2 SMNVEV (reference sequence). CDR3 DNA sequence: TGTGCCAGCAGTTTATCGGGGAGGGGGCAGGGCTACACCTTC. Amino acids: CASSLSGRGQGYTF.

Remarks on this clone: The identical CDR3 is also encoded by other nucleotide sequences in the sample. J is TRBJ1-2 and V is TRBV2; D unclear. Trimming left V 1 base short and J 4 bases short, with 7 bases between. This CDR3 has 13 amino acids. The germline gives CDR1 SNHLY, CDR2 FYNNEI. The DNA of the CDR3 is TGTGCCAGCAGTGAAGGGGCGGGCTATGGCTACACCTTC. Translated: CASSEGAGYGYTF.

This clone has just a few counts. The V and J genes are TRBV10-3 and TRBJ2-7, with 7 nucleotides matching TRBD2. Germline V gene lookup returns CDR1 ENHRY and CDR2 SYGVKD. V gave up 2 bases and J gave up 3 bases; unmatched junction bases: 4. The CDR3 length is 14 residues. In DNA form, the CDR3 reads TGTGCCATCAGTGAGGCTAGCGGATACTACGAGCAGTACTTC. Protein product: CAISEASGYYEQYF.

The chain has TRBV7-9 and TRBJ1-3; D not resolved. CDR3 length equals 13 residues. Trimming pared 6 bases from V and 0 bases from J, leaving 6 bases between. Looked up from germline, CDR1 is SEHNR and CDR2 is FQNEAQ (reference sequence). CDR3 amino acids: CASRAYSGNTIYF. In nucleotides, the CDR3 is TGTGCCAGCAGGGCTTACTCTGGAAACACCATATATTTT.

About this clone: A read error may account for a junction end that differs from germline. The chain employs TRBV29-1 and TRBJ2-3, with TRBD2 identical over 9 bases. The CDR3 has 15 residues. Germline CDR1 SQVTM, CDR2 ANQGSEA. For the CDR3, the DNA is TGCAGCGTGGAAGGGCTAGCGGGGATCACAGATACGCAGTATTTT. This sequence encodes CSVEGLAGITDTQYF.

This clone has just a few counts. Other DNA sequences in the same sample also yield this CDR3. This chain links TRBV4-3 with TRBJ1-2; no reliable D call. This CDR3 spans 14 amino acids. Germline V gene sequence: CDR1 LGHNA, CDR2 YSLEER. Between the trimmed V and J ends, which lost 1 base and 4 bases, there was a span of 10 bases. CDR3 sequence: CASSQGVGIYGYTF. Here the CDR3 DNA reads TGCGCCAGCAGCCAAGGAGTAGGGATCTATGGCTACACCTTC.

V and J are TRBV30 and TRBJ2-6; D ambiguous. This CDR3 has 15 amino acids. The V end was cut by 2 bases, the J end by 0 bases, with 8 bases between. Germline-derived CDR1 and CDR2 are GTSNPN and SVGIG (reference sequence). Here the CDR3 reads CAWSWSPSGANVLTF. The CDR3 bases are TGTGCCTGGAGTTGGTCTCCCTCTGGGGCCAACGTCCTGACTTTC.

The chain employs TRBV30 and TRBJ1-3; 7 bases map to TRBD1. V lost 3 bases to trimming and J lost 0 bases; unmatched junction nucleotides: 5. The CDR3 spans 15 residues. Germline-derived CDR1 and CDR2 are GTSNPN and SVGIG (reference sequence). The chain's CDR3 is CAWRTGWSSGNTIYF. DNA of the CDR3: TGTGCCTGGAGGACAGGGTGGAGCTCTGGAAACACCATATATTTT.

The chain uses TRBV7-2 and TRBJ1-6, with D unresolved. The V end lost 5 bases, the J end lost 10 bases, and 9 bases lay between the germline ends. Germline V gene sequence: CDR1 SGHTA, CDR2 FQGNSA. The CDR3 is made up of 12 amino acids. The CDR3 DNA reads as TGTGCCAGCAGCGTCTCAAGGTCACCCCTCCACTTT. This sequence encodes CASSVSRSPLHF.

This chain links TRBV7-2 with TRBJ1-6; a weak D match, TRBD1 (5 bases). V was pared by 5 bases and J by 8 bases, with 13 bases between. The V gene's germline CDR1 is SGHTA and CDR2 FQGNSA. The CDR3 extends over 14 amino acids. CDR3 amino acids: CASSRRDGDSPLHF. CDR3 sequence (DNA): TGTGCCAGCAGCCGGCGGGACGGCGATTCACCCCTCCACTTT.

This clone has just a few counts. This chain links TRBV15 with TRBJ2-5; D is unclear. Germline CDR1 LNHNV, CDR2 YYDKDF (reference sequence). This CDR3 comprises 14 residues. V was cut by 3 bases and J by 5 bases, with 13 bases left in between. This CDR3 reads CATSREPGWETQYF. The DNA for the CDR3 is TGTGCCACCAGCAGGGAGCCTGGGTGGGAGACCCAGTACTTC. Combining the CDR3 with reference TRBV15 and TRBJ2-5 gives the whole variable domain DAMVIQNPRYQVTQFGKPVTLSCSQTLNHNVMYWYQQKSSQAPKLLFHYYDKDFNNEADTPDNFQSRRPNTSFCFLDIRSPGLGDTAMYLCATSREPGWETQYFGPGTRLLVL.

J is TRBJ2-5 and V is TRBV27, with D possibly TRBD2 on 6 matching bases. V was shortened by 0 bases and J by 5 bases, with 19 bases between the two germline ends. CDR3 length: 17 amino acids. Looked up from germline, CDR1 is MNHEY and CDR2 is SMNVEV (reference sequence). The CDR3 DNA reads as TGTGCCAGCAGTTTATCTTGGGCGGGACCGGCATGGGAGACCCAGTACTTC. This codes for CASSLSWAGPAWETQYF.

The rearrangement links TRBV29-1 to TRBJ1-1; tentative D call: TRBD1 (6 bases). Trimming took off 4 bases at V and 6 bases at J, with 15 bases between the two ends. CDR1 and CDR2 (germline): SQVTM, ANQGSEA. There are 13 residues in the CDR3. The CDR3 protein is CSVGGLYIPEAFF. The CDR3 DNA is TGCAGCGTTGGGGGGCTGTATATCCCTGAAGCTTTCTTT.